The 8 T cell receptor beta chains reported below all come from one sample, sequenced in a study of cytomegalovirus exposure and HLA in healthy donors. Sequenced by immunoSEQ multiplex PCR; TCRdb stores in-frame clones only, minus some. This repertoire shows more than 95,000 clones, approximately 92% found once; its top ten account for about 1.1%. The sequenced sample consisted of PBMCs. All receptors derive from a woman aged 18 to 35 in good health and CMV-seronegative.

There are a few counts of this clone. This sequence joins TRBV4-2 and TRBJ2-1; 16 bases match TRBD2. V lost 0 bases and J lost 7; bases outside the gene matches: 15. The CDR3 is 21 residues long. The germline CDR1 and CDR2 sequences are LGHNA and YNFKEQ. Here the CDR3 reads CASSQDGSAGTSGRVRNEQFF. The CDR3, as DNA: TGTGCCAGCAGCCAAGATGGGTCCGCCGGGACTAGCGGGAGGGTTAGGAATGAGCAGTTCTTC.

V is TRBV6-5 and J is TRBJ2-1, with TRBD1 identical over 10 bases. The CDR3 extends over 15 amino acids. Germline V gene data show CDR1 as MNHEY and CDR2 as SVGAGI. The V segment lost 6 bases and the J segment 5 bases; nucleotides outside the gene matches: 7. This chain's CDR3 is CASSNDRGRNNEQFF. CDR3 bases: TGTGCCAGCAGCAACGACAGGGGGCGGAACAATGAGCAGTTCTTC.

The V call is TRBV5-4, the J call TRBJ1-3, with D possibly matching TRBD1 (5 bases). The CDR3 sequence is 16 residues long. Per the germline V gene, CDR1 is SGHNT and CDR2 is YYREEE (reference sequence). The ends were cut back, 3 bases at V and 2 bases at J, with 15 bases in the middle. The CDR3, as DNA: TGTGCCAGCAGCTACGGACACACCTTCACTGGAAACACCATATATTTT. Translated, it gives CASSYGHTFTGNTIYF. Full variable domain (remainder filled in from reference TRBV5-4 and TRBJ1-3): ETGVTQSPTHLIKTRGQQVTLRCSSQSGHNTVSWYQQALGQGPQFIFQYYREEENGRGNFPPRFSGLQFPNYSSELNVNALELDDSALYLCASSYGHTFTGNTIYFGEGSWLTVV.

The V and J genes are TRBV10-2 and TRBJ2-1; TRBD2 agrees at 9 bases. Per the germline V gene, CDR1 is WSHSY and CDR2 is SAAADI. V was clipped by 3 bases and J by 7 bases; unmatched bases: 7. CDR3 size: 15 residues. The CDR3: CASSDSGTSRNEQFF. CDR3 nucleotide sequence: TGCGCCAGCAGTGACTCCGGGACTAGCAGAAATGAGCAGTTCTTC.

The rearrangement joins TRBV28 to TRBJ2-7, with D possibly being TRBD2 (6 bases). The CDR3 consists of 15 residues. The germline CDR1 and CDR2 sequences are MDHEN and SYDVKM. The V and J ends lost 5 bases and 3 bases respectively, with 17 bases between them. Here the CDR3 DNA reads TGTGCCAGCAGTGGCGGGGCGAAAGGACTCTACGAGCAGTACGTC. Its protein product is CASSGGAKGLYEQYV.

This clone was picked up one time. This rearrangement joins TRBV28 to TRBJ2-2, with 9 positions matching TRBD2. The V and J ends lost 3 bases and 6 bases, in that order; junction bases with no gene match: 8. Per germline, CDR1 MDHEN and CDR2 SYDVKM. This CDR3 has 16 amino acids. The CDR3 loop is CASSFGTSGFPGELFF. The CDR3 nucleotides read TGTGCCAGCAGTTTTGGAACTAGCGGGTTTCCCGGGGAGCTGTTTTTT.

This clone has ten or more counts. The rearrangement uses TRBV2 and TRBJ2-2, with a tentative D call TRBD2 (5 bases). Trimming shortened V by 5 bases and J by 6 bases, and 7 bases separated the two germline ends. Germline lookup yields CDR1 SNHLY and CDR2 FYNNEI. CDR3 size: 12 residues. For the CDR3, the DNA is TGTGCCAGCAGTCTTAGCGCCGGGGAGCTGTTTTTT. This sequence encodes CASSLSAGELFF. Looking up the rest from reference TRBV2 and TRBJ2-2 gives the full variable domain: EPEVTQTPSHQVTQMGQEVILRCVPISNHLYFYWYRQILGQKVEFLVSFYNNEISEKSEIFDDQFSVERPDGSNFTLKIRSTKLEDSAMYFCASSLSAGELFFGEGSRLTVL.

The gene calls are TRBV28 and TRBJ2-5; tentative D call: TRBD1 (5 bases). This CDR3 contains 14 residues. The V gene's germline CDR1 is MDHEN and CDR2 SYDVKM. V was pared by 1 base and J by 5 bases, with 11 bases between. The CDR3 sequence: CASSLLQGRETQYF. CDR3 in DNA: TGTGCCAGCAGTTTATTGCAGGGCCGGGAGACCCAGTACTTC. The full variable domain, with the rest looked up from reference TRBV28 and TRBJ2-5, is DVKVTQSSRYLVKRTGEKVFLECVQDMDHENMFWYRQDPGLGLRLIYFSYDVKMKEKGDIPEGYSVSREKKERFSLILESASTNQTSMYLCASSLLQGRETQYFGPGTRLLVL.